These 10 T cell receptor gamma chains were sequenced from one sample in a study of Vδ1+ human thymocytes. Their recognized antigens are unknown. RNA was extracted from the cells and then reverse transcribed. CDR3 amplicons came from multiplex PCR with pooled V-gene forward and constant-region reverse primers. TCRdb called clones anew from the multiplex PCR reads with CATT. The data contain 20,000 to 25,000 gamma-chain clones, roughly 15% of them singletons. General observations from the study: In the thymus, TRG and TRD repertoires looked highly polyclonal with Gaussian CDR3 lengths.

Sequenced input: Vdelta1+ gamma-delta thymocytes from the thymus. Subset defined: FACS-sorted CD3+ TCRalphabeta- TCRVdelta1+ TCRVdelta2- thymocytes. Every receptor here comes from a child under two years old who had congenital heart surgery.

As to this clone: One end of the junction varies from germline; a read error may be responsible. The genes are TRGV3 and TRGJP2. CDR1 VTNTFY and CDR2 YDVSTARD come from the germline V gene (reference sequence). The CDR3 runs to 13 residues. As DNA, the CDR3 is TGTGCCACCTGGGACAGGCCAAATTGGGTCAAGACGTTT. Protein: CATWDRPNWVKTF.

This clone was seen more than once but under ten times. This sequence joins TRGV3 and TRGJ1 or TRGJ2. The trim removed 0 bases at V and 5 bases at J, leaving 10 bases unmatched. Germline V gene lookup returns CDR1 VTNTFY and CDR2 YDVSTARD (reference sequence). This CDR3 contains 15 residues. The CDR3 is CATWDRPAMNYKKLF. CDR3 DNA: TGTGCCACCTGGGACAGGCCGGCGATGAATTATAAGAAACTCTTT.

This clone was counted between two and nine times. The J gene is TRGJ1 or TRGJ2, the V gene TRGV5. There are 13 residues in the CDR3. Trimming at V came to 0 bases and at J to 7 bases, leaving 6 bases not matched to a gene. Germline assignment: CDR1 VINAFY and CDR2 YDVSNSKD. CDR3 amino acids: CATWDRPCYKKLF. The CDR3 DNA reads TGTGCCACCTGGGACAGGCCCTGCTATAAGAAACTCTTT.

This clone was counted only a few times. The sample has other DNA sequences that encode this CDR3 too. The V call is TRGV2, the J call TRGJ1 or TRGJ2. There are 14 residues in the CDR3. V trimming: 1 base; J trimming: 0 bases; junction bases outside the gene matches: 3. Germline V gene sequence: CDR1 EGSNGY, CDR2 YDSYNSKV. The CDR3 loop reads CATWDGPNYYKKLF. CDR3 bases: TGTGCCACCTGGGACGGTCCGAATTATTATAAGAAACTCTTT.

On this clone: A junction boundary mismatches the germline segment, possibly from a read error. The V call is TRGV4, the J call TRGJ1 or TRGJ2. This CDR3 has 14 residues. Per germline, CDR1 EGSTGY and CDR2 YDSYTSSV. CDR3 sequence: CATWNGDHVYKKLF. DNA of the CDR3: TGTGCCACCTGGAATGGAGACCATGTATATAAGAAACTCTTT.

This clone was counted only a few times. A junction end diverges from the germline sequence, so it may reflect a read error. V usage is TRGV9 and J usage is TRGJ1 or TRGJ2. Germline V gene data show CDR1 as GITISATS and CDR2 as ISYDGTV (reference sequence). The CDR3 length is 11 residues. The CDR3 bases are TGTACCTTGTGGGAGGTGCATGATGGACTCTTT. It translates to CTLWEVHDGLF.

The table lists this clone with a few counts. This chain links TRGV4 with TRGJ1 or TRGJ2. The CDR3 runs 10 residues. V trimming: 6 bases; J trimming: 9 bases; junction bases outside the gene matches: 5. Per the germline V gene, CDR1 is EGSTGY and CDR2 is YDSYTSSV. The CDR3 protein is CATWNSKKLF. The CDR3 DNA reads as TGTGCCACCTGGAACAGTAAGAAACTCTTT.

By proportion, this clone is medium-sized. Other DNA sequences in this sample translate to the same CDR3. V usage is TRGV8 and J usage is TRGJ1 or TRGJ2. The germline CDR1 and CDR2 sequences are VENAVY and YDSYNSRV. J gave up 8 bases and V 5 bases, and 3 bases lay outside the gene matches. The CDR3 totals 10 residues. DNA of the CDR3: TGTGCCACCTGGGCCGATAAGAAACTCTTT. This sequence encodes CATWADKKLF.

In regard to this clone: The same CDR3 arises from other DNA sequences in this sample as well. The chain employs TRGV8 and TRGJ1 or TRGJ2. J lost 1 base, V lost 5 bases, and 5 bases had no gene match. Germline loops: CDR1 VENAVY, CDR2 YDSYNSRV. The CDR3 is 13 residues long. The DNA for the CDR3 is TGTGCCACCTGGGGACCCAATTATTATAAGAAACTCTTT. Residues: CATWGPNYYKKLF.

This clone appeared a few times. This chain uses TRGV9 with TRGJ1 or TRGJ2. V lost 0 bases to trimming and J lost 4 bases; unmatched junction nucleotides: 9. CDR3 length: 15 residues. Germline V gene lookup returns CDR1 GITISATS and CDR2 ISYDGTV (reference sequence). CDR3 nucleotides: TGTGCCTTGTGGGAGGTGTATGGGTTATATTATAAGAAACTCTTT. Amino acid sequence: CALWEVYGLYYKKLF.